This T cell receptor beta chain comes out of a study of T cell repertoires in cytomegalovirus infection. Across the study: Based on public TCR beta signatures, there were indications of CMV infection and of a matching HLA type. Findings and caveats of the study: The cumulative frequency of public TCR beta families identified carriers of CMV plus the relevant HLA. Ex vivo responses were dominated by HLA-C-restricted CMV-specific TCR beta clonotypes.

Regarding this clonotype: What it recognizes is unknown.

Germline V gene lookup returns CDR1 SQVTM and CDR2 ANQGSEA. V was pared by 7 bases and J by 1 base, with 16 bases between. The CDR3 is 14 residues long. TCRdb re-analysed the reads in MiXCR, keeping a single row per CDR3 protein. The table shows roughly 280,000 distinct CDR3 sequences, with roughly 15% occurring only once. The source of this sequence is a human donor in good health (CMV status not recorded). Some clones in this sample may be carry-over from other donors' samples. Sequenced: PBMCs. The rearrangement uses TRBV29-1 and TRBJ1-1, with a weak D call TRBD1 (5 bases). This CDR3 is CSAGHMGENTEAFF. As DNA, the CDR3 is TGCAGCGCTGGACATATGGGGGAGAACACTGAAGCTTTCTTT.